The 30 T cell receptor beta chains below come from one sample, sequenced in a study of monozygotic twins with inflammatory bowel disease. TCRdb re-analyzed the 5' RACE reads; it lists each CDR3 protein once, without DNA. The listing records approximately 340,000 distinct CDR3 sequences. Sequenced sample: blood. Receptor source: a human donor with ulcerative colitis or Crohn's disease, or a healthy co-twin of an affected twin (not recorded which).

The chain carries TRBV5-1 and TRBJ2-3; TCRdb gives TRBD2 as the D gene, but with no DNA this cannot be confirmed. The CDR3 is 17 amino acids. CDR1 is SGHRS and CDR2 is YFSETQ in the germline V gene. CDR3 protein: CASSLGGTSLLTDTQYF. Combining the CDR3 with reference TRBV5-1 and TRBJ2-3 gives the whole variable domain KAGVTQTPRYLIKTRGQQVTLSCSPISGHRSVSWYQQTPGQGLQFLFEYFSETQRNKGNFPGRFSGRQFSNSRSEMNVSTLELGDSALYLCASSLGGTSLLTDTQYFGPGTRLTVL.

J is TRBJ1-1 and V is TRBV6-5. Germline V gives CDR1 MNHEY, CDR2 SVGAGI. The length of the CDR3 is 13 residues. The CDR3 protein is CASINDLNTEAFF.

The gene calls are TRBV5-1 and TRBJ2-7; TCRdb designates TRBD1, a call that cannot be tested without DNA. The V gene's germline CDR1 is SGHRS and CDR2 YFSETQ. The CDR3 contains 16 residues. The CDR3 sequence: CASSNHRGQRTYEQYF.

The chain has TRBV14 and TRBJ2-7. Per the germline V gene, CDR1 is SGHDN and CDR2 is FVKESK. CDR3 length: 13 residues. The CDR3 reads CASSDSLYYEQYF.

The chain recombines TRBV3-1 with TRBJ1-6; TCRdb outputs TRBD1, but without DNA this stays unchecked. This CDR3 comprises 13 residues. Germline V gene lookup returns CDR1 LGHDT and CDR2 YNNKEL (reference sequence). The CDR3 protein is CASSQEPGRPLHF.

This chain connects TRBV15 to TRBJ1-1; without DNA, the TCRdb call of TRBD1 cannot be checked. The CDR3 has 17 residues. CDR1 and CDR2 from the germline V gene are LNHNV and YYDKDF (reference sequence). The CDR3 protein is CATSRATGDPRNTEAFF.

The rearrangement links TRBV20-1 to TRBJ2-1; the TRBD2 assignment by TCRdb is unverifiable without DNA. The CDR3 totals 13 residues. The V gene's germline CDR1 is DFQATT and CDR2 SNEGSKA (reference sequence). This CDR3 reads CSVSTLGDNEQFF.

The genes are TRBV20-1 and TRBJ2-7; TCRdb calls TRBD2, which cannot be checked without DNA. The CDR3 is 13 amino acids. CDR1 and CDR2 (germline): DFQATT, SNEGSKA (reference sequence). The CDR3 sequence is CSAILAEEDEQYF.

The rearrangement links TRBV5-1 to TRBJ2-2; without DNA, the TCRdb call of TRBD1 cannot be checked. CDR1 is SGHRS, CDR2 YFSETQ, per germline. The CDR3 runs 16 residues. The CDR3 reads CASTSGPPLGSRELFF.

The J gene is TRBJ2-5, the V gene TRBV7-2; there is no DNA to check the TCRdb D call of TRBD2. This CDR3 region has 16 residues. The germline V gene has CDR1 SGHTA and CDR2 FQGNSA. The CDR3 region is CASSLASGGSQETQYF.

J is TRBJ2-1 and V is TRBV24-1; TCRdb calls TRBD2, which cannot be checked without DNA. This CDR3 is 15 amino acids long. Looked up from germline, CDR1 is KGHDR and CDR2 is SFDVKD. This CDR3 reads CATRTDSGSHNEQFF.

The chain links TRBV6-2 or TRBV6-3 to TRBJ1-1; without DNA, the TCRdb call of TRBD1 cannot be checked. Germline CDR1 and CDR2: MNHEY and SVGEGT. The CDR3 loop spans 11 amino acids. This CDR3 reads CASSSTGQPFF.

V gene TRBV5-1 combines with J gene TRBJ2-3. Germline V gene sequence: CDR1 SGHRS, CDR2 YFSETQ. The CDR3 consists of 14 residues. This CDR3 is CASSLGTITDTQYF. Based on the CDR3 plus reference TRBV5-1 and TRBJ2-3, the full variable domain is KAGVTQTPRYLIKTRGQQVTLSCSPISGHRSVSWYQQTPGQGLQFLFEYFSETQRNKGNFPGRFSGRQFSNSRSEMNVSTLELGDSALYLCASSLGTITDTQYFGPGTRLTVL.

The chain carries TRBV20-1 and TRBJ2-5; the TCRdb D gene call, TRBD2, has no DNA to confirm it. The CDR3 extends over 15 amino acids. The V gene's germline CDR1 is DFQATT and CDR2 SNEGSKA (reference sequence). The CDR3 loop reads CSASGRGRAGETQYF.

The V call is TRBV28, the J call TRBJ2-1; TCRdb's assignment of TRBD2 cannot be checked, as there is no DNA. This CDR3 is 14 amino acids long. CDR1 is MDHEN, CDR2 SYDVKM, per germline. The chain's CDR3 is CASSQTSGENEQFF.

The V and J genes are TRBV7-3 and TRBJ2-1; TCRdb reports TRBD2, a call that lacks DNA to check it against. From germline, CDR1 is SGHTA and CDR2 FQGTGA. The CDR3 totals 16 residues. CDR3: CASSPTTSGAFNEQFF.

The chain employs TRBV28 and TRBJ2-2; absent DNA, TCRdb's TRBD1 call cannot be checked. The germline V gene encodes CDR1 MDHEN and CDR2 SYDVKM. There are 16 residues in the CDR3. The CDR3 loop reads CASNPVGQVNTGELFF.

V and J are TRBV20-1 and TRBJ2-7; TCRdb proposes TRBD2, but this gene call is untestable without DNA. Per the germline V gene, CDR1 is DFQATT and CDR2 is SNEGSKA (reference sequence). CDR3 length: 13 amino acids. The CDR3 is CSARVDLRYEQYF.

V usage is TRBV5-5 and J usage is TRBJ2-7; TCRdb names TRBD1, which stays unverified in the absence of DNA. CDR1 is SGHKS, CDR2 YYEKEE, per germline (reference sequence). The CDR3 totals 13 residues. CDR3 protein: CASSFPHSYEQYF.

The V and J genes are TRBV9 and TRBJ2-2; TCRdb gives TRBD2 as the D gene, but with no DNA this cannot be confirmed. The CDR3 runs to 15 residues. Germline V gives CDR1 SGDLS, CDR2 YYNGEE. CDR3 sequence: CASSAIAGNTGELFF.

This chain joins TRBV10-2 and TRBJ2-2; absent DNA, TCRdb's TRBD1 call cannot be checked. The CDR3 is made up of 16 amino acids. Germline V gene sequence: CDR1 WSHSY, CDR2 SAAADI. The chain's CDR3 is CASSFLQGARTGELFF.

This CDR3 reads CASRDRGAFYGYTF. This chain uses TRBV28 with TRBJ1-2; as DNA is missing, the TRBD1 call by TCRdb cannot be tested. CDR1 and CDR2 from the germline V gene are MDHEN and SYDVKM. This CDR3 has 14 amino acids.

The CDR3 protein is CASTRGGSFTEAFF. This rearrangement joins TRBV12-3 or TRBV12-4 to TRBJ1-1; with no DNA, the TCRdb D assignment of TRBD1 cannot be verified. This CDR3 is 14 amino acids long.

CDR3 region: CASSPILLGQGSYEQYF. The chain links TRBV11-2 to TRBJ2-7; TCRdb's assignment of TRBD1 cannot be checked, as there is no DNA. Germline assignment: CDR1 SGHAT and CDR2 FQNNGV. The CDR3 sequence is 17 residues long.

The V call is TRBV7-9, the J call TRBJ1-1. CDR1 is SEHNR and CDR2 is FQNEAQ in the germline V gene (reference sequence). The CDR3 is made up of 16 amino acids. The CDR3 sequence: CASSQGGGRVNTEAFF. Full variable domain (missing parts from reference TRBV7-9 and TRBJ1-1): DTGVSQNPRHKITKRGQNVTFRCDPISEHNRLYWYRQTLGQGPEFLTYFQNEAQLEKSRLLSDRFSAERPKGSFSTLEIQRTEQGDSAMYLCASSQGGGRVNTEAFFGQGTRLTVV.

The chain combines TRBV9 with TRBJ2-7; the D call of TRBD2 rests on TCRdb alone, since no DNA is present to check it. This CDR3 is built from 14 residues. Germline CDR1 and CDR2: SGDLS and YYNGEE. CDR3 amino acids: CASSAGTLTYEQYF.

The chain joins TRBV20-1 to TRBJ1-6; TCRdb calls TRBD1, which cannot be checked without DNA. The CDR3 sequence is 16 residues long. Germline V gene lookup returns CDR1 DFQATT and CDR2 SNEGSKA (reference sequence). The CDR3 loop reads CSARDIPTGDNSPLHF.

The V call is TRBV5-1, the J call TRBJ2-4; TCRdb calls TRBD2, which cannot be checked without DNA. CDR1 SGHRS and CDR2 YFSETQ come from the germline V gene. The CDR3 length is 16 residues. The CDR3 reads CASSLGTSGSRHIQYF.

The chain carries TRBV7-8 and TRBJ1-5. CDR3 length: 13 residues. CDR1 and CDR2 (germline): SGHVS, FQNEAQ. CDR3 sequence: CASSPYDNQPQHF. The full variable domain, in which reference TRBV7-8 and TRBJ1-5 provide the parts outside the CDR3, is GAGVSQSPRYKVAKRGQDVALRCDPISGHVSLFWYQQALGQGPEFLTYFQNEAQLDKSGLPSDRFFAERPEGSVSTLKIQRTQQEDSAVYLCASSPYDNQPQHFGDGTRLSIL.

The chain carries TRBV5-1 and TRBJ2-1; with no DNA, the TCRdb D assignment of TRBD2 cannot be verified. CDR3 length: 16 residues. CDR1 SGHRS and CDR2 YFSETQ come from the germline V gene. The CDR3 spells CASRLTSGTSVNEQFF.